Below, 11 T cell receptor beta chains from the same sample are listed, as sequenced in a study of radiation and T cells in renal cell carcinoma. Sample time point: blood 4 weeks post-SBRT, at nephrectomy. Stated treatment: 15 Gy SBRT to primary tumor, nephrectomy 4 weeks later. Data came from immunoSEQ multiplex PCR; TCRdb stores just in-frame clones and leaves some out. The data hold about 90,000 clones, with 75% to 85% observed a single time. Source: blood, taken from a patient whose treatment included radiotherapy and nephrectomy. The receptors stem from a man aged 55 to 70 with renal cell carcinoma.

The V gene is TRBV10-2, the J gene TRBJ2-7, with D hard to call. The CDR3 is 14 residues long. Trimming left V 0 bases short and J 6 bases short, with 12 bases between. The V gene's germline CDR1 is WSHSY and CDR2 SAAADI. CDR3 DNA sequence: TGCGCCAGCAGTGAGTCCTATGCTGGCCCCGAGCAGTACTTC. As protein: CASSESYAGPEQYF.

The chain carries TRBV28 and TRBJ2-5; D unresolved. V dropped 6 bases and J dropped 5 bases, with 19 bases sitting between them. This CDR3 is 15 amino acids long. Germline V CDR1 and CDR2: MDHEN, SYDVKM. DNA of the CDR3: TGTGCCAGCAGCTCCCGGCGAGTCTCCGTGGAGACCCAGTACTTC. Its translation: CASSSRRVSVETQYF.

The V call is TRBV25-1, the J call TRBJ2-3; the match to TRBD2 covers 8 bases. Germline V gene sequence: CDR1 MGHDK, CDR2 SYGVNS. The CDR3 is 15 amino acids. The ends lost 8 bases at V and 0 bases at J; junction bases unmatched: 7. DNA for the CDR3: TGTGCCAGCGGTTTAGCGGGACCTAGCACAGATACGCAGTATTTT. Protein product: CASGLAGPSTDTQYF.

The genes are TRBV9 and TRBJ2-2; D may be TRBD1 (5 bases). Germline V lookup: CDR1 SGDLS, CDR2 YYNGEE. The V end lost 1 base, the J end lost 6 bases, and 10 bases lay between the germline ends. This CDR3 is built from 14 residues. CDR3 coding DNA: TGTGCCAGCAGCGTATCCCAGGGTCCCGGGGAGCTGTTTTTT. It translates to CASSVSQGPGELFF.

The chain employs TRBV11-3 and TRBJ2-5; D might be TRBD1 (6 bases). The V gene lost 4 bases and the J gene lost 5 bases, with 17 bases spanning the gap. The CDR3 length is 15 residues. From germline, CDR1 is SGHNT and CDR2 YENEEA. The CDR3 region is CASSSPQGATETQYF. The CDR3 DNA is TGTGCCAGCAGCTCACCACAGGGAGCGACGGAGACCCAGTACTTC.

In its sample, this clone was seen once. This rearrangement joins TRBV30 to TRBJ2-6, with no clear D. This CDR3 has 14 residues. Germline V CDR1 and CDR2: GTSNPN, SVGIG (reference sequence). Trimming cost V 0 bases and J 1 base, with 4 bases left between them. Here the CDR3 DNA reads TGTGCCTGGAGTGTCGGATCTGGGGCCAACGTCCTGACTTTC. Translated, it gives CAWSVGSGANVLTF.

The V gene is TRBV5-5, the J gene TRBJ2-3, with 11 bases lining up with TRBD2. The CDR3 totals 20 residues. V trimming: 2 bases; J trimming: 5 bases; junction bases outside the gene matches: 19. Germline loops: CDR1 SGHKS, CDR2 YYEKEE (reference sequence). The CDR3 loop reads CASSFKVISGRAYRLDTQYF. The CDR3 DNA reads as TGTGCCAGCAGCTTTAAAGTGATTAGCGGGAGGGCCTACCGGCTAGATACGCAGTATTTT.

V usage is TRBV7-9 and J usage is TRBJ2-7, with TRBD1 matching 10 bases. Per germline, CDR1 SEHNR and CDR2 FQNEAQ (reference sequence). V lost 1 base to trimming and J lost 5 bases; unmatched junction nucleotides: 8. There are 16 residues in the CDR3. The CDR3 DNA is TGTGCCAGCAGCTTAGGGTTCGGGACAGGGGATAACGAGCAGTACTTC. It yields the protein CASSLGFGTGDNEQYF.

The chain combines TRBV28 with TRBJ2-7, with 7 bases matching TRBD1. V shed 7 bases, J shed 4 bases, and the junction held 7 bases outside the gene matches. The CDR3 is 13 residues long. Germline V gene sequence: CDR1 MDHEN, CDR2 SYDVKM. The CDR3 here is CASTETGWYEQYF. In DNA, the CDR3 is TGTGCCAGCACCGAGACAGGGTGGTACGAGCAGTACTTC.

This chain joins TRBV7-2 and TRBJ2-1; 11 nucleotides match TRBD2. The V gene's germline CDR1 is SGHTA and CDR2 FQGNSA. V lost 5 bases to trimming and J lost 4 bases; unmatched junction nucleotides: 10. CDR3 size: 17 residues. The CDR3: CASSPQSGLAGYNEQFF. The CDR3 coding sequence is TGTGCCAGCAGCCCCCAGAGCGGACTAGCGGGTTACAATGAGCAGTTCTTC. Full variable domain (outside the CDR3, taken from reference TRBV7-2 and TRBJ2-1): GAGVSQSPSNKVTEKGKDVELRCDPISGHTALYWYRQSLGQGLEFLIYFQGNSAPDKSGLPSDRFSAERTGGSVSTLTIQRTQQEDSAVYLCASSPQSGLAGYNEQFFGPGTRLTVL.

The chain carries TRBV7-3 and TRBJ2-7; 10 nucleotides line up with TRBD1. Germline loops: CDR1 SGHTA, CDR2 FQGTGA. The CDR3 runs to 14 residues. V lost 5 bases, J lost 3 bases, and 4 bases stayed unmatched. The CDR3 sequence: CASSMDRGDYEQYF. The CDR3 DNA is TGTGCCAGCAGCATGGACAGGGGGGACTACGAGCAGTACTTC.